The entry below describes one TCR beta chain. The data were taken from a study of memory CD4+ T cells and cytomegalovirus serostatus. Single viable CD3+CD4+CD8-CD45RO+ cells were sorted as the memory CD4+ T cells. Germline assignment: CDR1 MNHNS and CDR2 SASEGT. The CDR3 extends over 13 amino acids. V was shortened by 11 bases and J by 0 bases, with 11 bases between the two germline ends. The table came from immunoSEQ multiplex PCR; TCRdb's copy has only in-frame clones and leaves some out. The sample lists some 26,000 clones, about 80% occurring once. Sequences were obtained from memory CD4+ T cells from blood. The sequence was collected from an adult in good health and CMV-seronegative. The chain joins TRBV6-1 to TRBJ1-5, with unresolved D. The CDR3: CAGATDSNQPQHF. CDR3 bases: TGTGCCGGCGCCACAGATAGCAATCAGCCCCAGCATTTT.